This T cell receptor beta chain emerged from a study of post-analysis software for immune sequencing data. Study information: The cohort encompassed relapsing-remitting, secondary progressive and progressive-relapsing multiple sclerosis disease courses.

The library was made from cDNA and included unique molecular identifiers. TCRdb recomputed calls from the PCR reads with MiXCR, one row per CDR3 protein. This sample yields 750,000 to 950,000 distinct CDR3 sequences, of which under 70% are seen a single time; approximately 4.2% belongs to the top ten. Broader study findings: Comparison of patients with controls showed a handful of TRBV segments more frequent in patients, TRBV5-6, TRBV5-1 and TRBV20-1 among them. When compared against controls, multiple sclerosis patients showed significantly lower normalized Chao1 diversity.

Worth noting for this clonotype: What it binds is unknown.

This CDR3 is 17 amino acids long. J lost 0 bases, V lost 3 bases, and 8 bases had no gene match. The rearrangement links TRBV12-3 or TRBV12-4 to TRBJ2-3, with 8 bases that match TRBD1. The sequenced material came from blood. The TCR was taken from a girl between 10 and 17 years old with multiple sclerosis. CDR3 sequence: CASSFRAGGSSTDTQYF. CDR3 bases: TGTGCCAGCAGTTTTCGGGCAGGGGGCTCTAGCACAGATACGCAGTATTTT.